This T cell receptor beta chain was identified in a study of beta chain features in type 1 diabetes. Approximately 100 mL of blood, on average, came from one heparinised draw per donor. It was via CD45RO/CCR7/CD25/CD127/CD95/CD27 that CD4+ naive, central memory, regulatory and stem cell-like memory cells were sorted. For this clone: What it binds is unknown.

Study findings and constraints: For TCRB rearrangement, an influence of HLA type remained unresolved here. Significant though moderate, a shortening of TCRB CDR3s appeared in all four CD4+ subsets of Type 1 diabetes patients.

Germline CDR1 and CDR2: SGHAT and FQNNGV. The CDR3 is 14 amino acids. V lost 8 bases to trimming and J lost 4 bases; unmatched junction nucleotides: 6. Reverse transcription of all isolated RNA meant that expressed TCRB transcripts were sequenced. The method was immunoSEQ multiplex PCR; TCRdb's version includes in-frame clones alone and lacks a portion of them. This table holds some 22,000 clones, approximately 57% found once. Material for sequencing was stem cell memory CD4+ T cells from blood. The sequence was collected from a man between 18 and 29 years old with type 1 diabetes. The chain couples TRBV11-2 to TRBJ2-2, with 8 bases fitting TRBD1. The CDR3, as DNA: TGTGCCAGCTCAGTGACAGGGGTCACCGGGGAGCTGTTTTTT. Translation gives CASSVTGVTGELFF.